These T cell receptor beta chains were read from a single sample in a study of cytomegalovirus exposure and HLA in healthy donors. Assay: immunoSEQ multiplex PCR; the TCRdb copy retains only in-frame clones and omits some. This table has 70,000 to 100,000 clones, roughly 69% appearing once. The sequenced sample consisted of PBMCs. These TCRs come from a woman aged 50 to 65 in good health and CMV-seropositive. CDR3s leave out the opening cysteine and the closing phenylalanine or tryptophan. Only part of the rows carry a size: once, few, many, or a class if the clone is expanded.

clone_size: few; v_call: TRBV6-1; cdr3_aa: ASTRDVQQPQH
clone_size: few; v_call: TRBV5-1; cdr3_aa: ASSLVQGAEGYT
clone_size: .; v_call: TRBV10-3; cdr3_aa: AISGGGAGEAF
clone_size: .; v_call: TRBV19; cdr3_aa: ASSPTWTGYEQY
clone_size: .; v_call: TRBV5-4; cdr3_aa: ASSLRLGEAETQY
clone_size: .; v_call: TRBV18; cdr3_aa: ASSPRGTGYHEQY
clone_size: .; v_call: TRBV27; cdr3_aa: ASSFGGGEQF
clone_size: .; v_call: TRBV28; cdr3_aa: ASSSSSGDYGYT
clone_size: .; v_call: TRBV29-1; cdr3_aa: SVDIPGPNTGELF
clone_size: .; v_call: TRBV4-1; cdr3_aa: ASSSSRANTEAF
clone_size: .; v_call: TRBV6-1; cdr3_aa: ASSVSQGIQPQH
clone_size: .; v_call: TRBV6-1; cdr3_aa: ASRGVGTEAF
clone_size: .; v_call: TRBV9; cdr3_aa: ASSRYDEQF
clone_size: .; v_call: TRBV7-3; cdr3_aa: ASSLRDKRGRIVWETQY
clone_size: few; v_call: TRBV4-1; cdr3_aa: ASSITGFGNEKLF
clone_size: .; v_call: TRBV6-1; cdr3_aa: ASSEALRVPNTEAF
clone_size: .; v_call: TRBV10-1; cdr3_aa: ASSQTSTDTQY
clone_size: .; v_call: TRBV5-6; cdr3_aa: ASSLVLGQEDGYT
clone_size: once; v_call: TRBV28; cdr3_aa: ASSWTGGTNSPLH
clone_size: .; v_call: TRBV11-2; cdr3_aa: ASSLGVQVTEAF
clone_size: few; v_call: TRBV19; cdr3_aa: ASRDWKVGELF